This entry features one T cell receptor beta chain sequence. What antigen it recognizes has not been identified. The record has no base qualities; no much larger clone is one base away. The immunoSEQ Assay was the method used to sequence TCRbeta CDR3 regions. After extraction, genomic DNA underwent amplification by bias-controlled multiplex PCR, followed by high-throughput sequencing. Concerning the study's data processing: To quantify the absolute abundance of each unique TCRbeta CDR3 region, sequences were collapsed and filtered. T cell fraction was estimated by normalizing TCRbeta template counts to usable DNA, which was measured by amplifying reference genes present in all nucleated cells. Repertoire TCRs were annotated as SARS-CoV-2-specific by exact matching of V gene, CDR3 amino acid sequence and J gene to a known reactive TCR set. The reference SARS-CoV-2 TCR set was derived from MIRA and filtered for enrichment in COVID-19-positive ImmuneCODE repertoires, a step that removed public or cross-reactive TCRs. Using the MIRA antigens, annotated TCRs were further analysed by specific ORF or by position within an ORF. Breadth was defined as the number of annotated unique rearrangements divided by the total number of unique productive rearrangements, and depth was defined as the summed frequency of the annotated unique rearrangements. Group comparisons of TCR breadth used two-sided Wilcoxon rank-sum tests. TCRdb's version of the immuneACCESS table is confined to in-frame rearrangements and falls short of the full clone set. An unresolved V gene accounts for under half of the shortfall where checked; the remainder is of unknown origin. V and J calls and clone size are copied from that table; D and trimming were computed from the DNA. Within this sample are 400,000 to 450,000 clones, with 80% to 95% of them counted one time only. The ten top clones hold 9.5% to 15% of the sample.

The CDR3 measures 14 amino acids from cysteine to phenylalanine. Only the CDR3 part of the read is kept: 42 bases, read in frame from the first base. The junction carries 13 bases between V and J, which are trimmed by 3 bases and 6 bases respectively. The germline V gene (reference sequence) specifies SEHNR as CDR1 and FQNEAQ as CDR2. The record originates from a study of Ad26.COV2.S vaccination and SARS-CoV-2 variants (dated by TCRdb to 2020 to 2023). Regarding the research as a whole: Vaccine-arm donors were drawn from COV1001, a multicentre, randomized, double-blind, placebo-controlled phase I-IIa trial of Ad26.COV2.S in healthy adults. Ad26.COV2.S was administered intramuscularly at 5 x 10^10 or 1 x 10^11 viral particles, either as a single shot or as two shots given 56 days apart. The TCR-sequenced set comprised around 30 samples: some 20 Ad26.COV2.S vaccine recipients, 5 placebo recipients and 8 SARS-CoV-2 convalescent individuals. Blinding of investigators to trial group allocation was maintained during experiments and outcome assessment. Participants in the trial were split at random into five groups of five each, receiving low-dose or high-dose Ad26.COV2.S once or twice, or else placebo on both occasions. TCRbeta repertoire sequencing was used to assess the specificity and breadth of SARS-CoV-2-reactive T cell receptors after Ad26.COV2.S vaccination. What the study reported, not specific to this receptor: After vaccination, substantial breadth of spike-specific CD8+ and CD4+ T cell responses was reported. Vaccine and placebo recipients had similar non-spike TCR breadth, a finding consistent with the vaccine containing only spike. The authors noted that total T cell responses may have been underestimated by the TCR breadth and depth analyses. Ad26.COV2.S recipients had higher spike-specific TCR breadth than placebo recipients (P = 0.0014). Comparing responses between vaccine doses or regimens was not something the study was powered to do.

The label giving this sample's treatment or condition can be read as: around 19 received Ad26.COV2.S at low or high dose, single or two shots; about 5 received placebo; per-sample allocation not given. For vaccine and placebo recipients, repertoires were sequenced using samples collected on day 63 after the first injection. Cohort 1b enrolled around 23 adults aged 18-55 years at a single site in Boston, USA, between 29 July and 7 August 2020. Ad26.COV2.S was a replication-incompetent adenovirus type 26 vector expressing a prefusion-stabilized SARS-CoV-2 spike protein from the original Wuhan strain.

The sequenced sample was peripheral blood, obtained in a trial of Ad26.COV2.S vaccine versus placebo. The source of this sequence is a person aged 18-65 years who received the Ad26.COV2.S COVID-19 vaccine or a placebo. The chain employs TRBV7-9 and TRBJ2-3; a weak D assignment points to TRBD2 (6 bases agree). The CDR3 is CASSFTGGGDTQYF. Here is the DNA: TGTGCCAGCAGCTTTACCGGTGGGGGGGATACGCAGTATTTT.